This T cell receptor beta chain was captured in a study of T-cell memory formation after mild COVID-19. One entry per CDR3 protein results from TCRdb running MiXCR on the 5' RACE reads. In the table there are about 420,000 distinct CDR3 sequences, around a quarter of which are singletons. V shed 3 bases and J shed 3 bases, with 18 bases lying between them. Germline lookup yields CDR1 DFQATT and CDR2 SNEGSKA (reference sequence). The CDR3 sequence is 15 residues long. This chain uses TRBV20-1 with TRBJ2-7; D gene uncertain. The sequencing sample was made of PBMCs or a T cell subset sorted from them (not recorded which). The clonotype comes from an adult woman who had mild COVID-19 (a few samples of this study predate the infection). Cell type and time point are not known. As DNA, the CDR3 is TGCAGTGCTAGTACGAAGCTAGACCTCAACTACGAGCAGTACTTC. Protein product: CSASTKLDLNYEQYF.